This TCR beta chain emerged from a study of blood T cells in healthy people across ages. This clonotype was seen a handful of times. What it recognizes is unknown. This CDR3 is built from 16 residues. CDR1 is MNHEY and CDR2 is SVGAGI in the germline V gene. The V segment lost 0 bases and the J segment 3 bases; nucleotides outside the gene matches: 8. A second PCR, run for roughly 7 to 12 cycles, used a sample-barcoded 5' primer plus a J-beta primer mix. TCRdb re-called the 5' RACE reads through MiXCR, storing one row per CDR3 protein. This sample has around 780,000 distinct CDR3 sequences; roughly 50% occur once, and the top ten carry approximately 24%. Study findings and constraints: Naive T cell percentage strongly correlated with TCR beta diversity.

The chain uses TRBV6-5 and TRBJ2-7, with 7 bases that match TRBD2. The sample was blood. The TCR was taken from a man between 40 and 49 years old in good health. CDR3: CASSYSKTSEGYEQYF. The CDR3, as DNA: TGTGCCAGCAGTTACTCGAAAACTAGCGAGGGCTACGAGCAGTACTTC.